The 21 T cell receptor beta chains below were found in one sample sequenced in a study of T cell changes during pregnancy in multiple sclerosis. Clones were sequenced by immunoSEQ multiplex PCR, and TCRdb holds only the in-frame ones, with some missing. The data contain about 21,000 clones, 85% to 95% of them seen just once; the ten biggest clones take up about 0.62%. The sample here was CD4+ T cells from peripheral blood mononuclear cells, taken in the third trimester of pregnancy. The receptors come from a female donor with multiple sclerosis, enrolled in a pregnancy study.

J is TRBJ2-2 and V is TRBV5-1; perhaps TRBD1 as D (5 bases). This CDR3 spans 13 amino acids. Trimming stripped 2 bases from V and 6 bases from J, with 8 bases between. Germline values: CDR1 SGHRS, CDR2 YFSETQ. CDR3 coding DNA: TGCGCCAGCAGCTTAGGGGAAGCCGGGGAGCTGTTTTTT. Protein sequence: CASSLGEAGELFF.

The rearrangement links TRBV11-2 to TRBJ1-4; TRBD1 is a possible D gene (6 bases). In germline, CDR1 is SGHAT, CDR2 FQNNGV. The length of the CDR3 is 16 residues. V lost 5 bases to trimming and J lost 5 bases, with 18 bases between them. CDR3 sequence: CASSLLGGATNEKLFF. In DNA form, the CDR3 reads TGTGCCAGCAGCCTCTTGGGGGGGGCGACGAATGAAAAACTGTTTTTT.

V is TRBV28 and J is TRBJ1-6; TRBD1 agrees at 7 bases. V lost 5 bases, J lost 9 bases, and 10 bases stayed unmatched. The CDR3 covers 15 residues. Looked up from germline, CDR1 is MDHEN and CDR2 is SYDVKM. The CDR3 spells CASSQTGRLGSPLHF. The CDR3, as DNA: TGTGCCAGCAGTCAGACAGGGCGGCTGGGTTCACCCCTCCACTTT.

Only one count was recorded for this clone. The chain combines TRBV7-2 with TRBJ2-6; 7 bases are shared with TRBD1. Germline V CDR1 and CDR2: SGHTA, FQGNSA. The CDR3 has 16 amino acids. The trim removed 5 bases at V and 3 bases at J, leaving 7 bases unmatched. Here the CDR3 DNA reads TGTGCCAGCAGCGTCGACAGGGAGTTTGGGGCCAACGTCCTGACTTTC. Its translation is CASSVDREFGANVLTF.

The CDR3 coding sequence is TGTGCCAGCAGCTTAGCGCCGGGTTCTGGCTACACCTTC. This translates into CASSLAPGSGYTF. V and J are TRBV7-2 and TRBJ1-2; D not resolved. Germline CDR1 SGHTA, CDR2 FQGNSA. The V and J ends lost 0 bases and 7 bases respectively, with 9 bases between them. This CDR3 has 13 amino acids. Drawing the rest from reference TRBV7-2 and TRBJ1-2, the complete variable domain is GAGVSQSPSNKVTEKGKDVELRCDPISGHTALYWYRQSLGQGLEFLIYFQGNSAPDKSGLPSDRFSAERTGGSVSTLTIQRTQQEDSAVYLCASSLAPGSGYTFGSGTRLTVV.

The chain recombines TRBV7-2 with TRBJ2-2; 15 nucleotides agree with TRBD2. V lost 3 bases and J lost 4; bases outside the gene matches: 9. The CDR3 is 19 amino acids. CDR1 SGHTA and CDR2 FQGNSA come from the germline V gene. The CDR3 region has the DNA TGTGCCAGCAGCTTCCCCGGACTAGCGGGGGGGCCGGGCACCGGGGAGCTGTTTTTT. This sequence encodes CASSFPGLAGGPGTGELFF.

In nucleotides, the CDR3 is TGCGCCAGCAGTCAGGGCCCCGAAATGGGCTACACCTTC. Its translation is CASSQGPEMGYTF. The chain carries TRBV5-1 and TRBJ1-2; D perhaps matches TRBD1 (5 bases). The V end was cut by 5 bases, the J end by 8 bases, with 16 bases between. The CDR3 consists of 13 residues. Germline V gene sequence: CDR1 SGHRS, CDR2 YFSETQ.

V usage is TRBV30 and J usage is TRBJ2-2; 7 positions agree with TRBD1. Germline CDR1 and CDR2: GTSNPN and SVGIG (reference sequence). Trimming cost V 5 bases and J 4 bases; bases outside gene matches: 4. This CDR3 comprises 13 residues. CDR3 nucleotide sequence: TGTGCCTGGGGGGGACAGTTCACCGGGGAGCTGTTTTTT. Its translation: CAWGGQFTGELFF.

The sample holds one count of this clone. The chain recombines TRBV19 with TRBJ1-5; 7 bases line up with TRBD1. The V gene's germline CDR1 is LNHDA and CDR2 SQIVND (reference sequence). The CDR3 is 20 amino acids. With V trimmed by 1 base and J by 2 bases, 17 bases remained unmatched. This CDR3 reads CASSIGVRQGDFWGNQPQHF. The CDR3 coding sequence is TGTGCCAGTAGTATAGGAGTGCGGCAGGGGGACTTCTGGGGCAATCAGCCCCAGCATTTT.

V and J are TRBV2 and TRBJ2-2, with 8 bases that match TRBD1. Trimming cost V 6 bases and J 6 bases; bases outside gene matches: 9. The CDR3 has 15 amino acids. The germline V gene encodes CDR1 SNHLY and CDR2 FYNNEI. DNA of the CDR3: TGTGCCAGCAGGAAAATTCAGGGGGCTGCCGGGGAGCTGTTTTTT. It translates to CASRKIQGAAGELFF.

The chain couples TRBV2 to TRBJ2-1; 7 bases are a match to TRBD1. With 11 bases clipped from V and 7 bases from J, the junction kept 14 bases outside the gene matches. The CDR3 contains 14 residues. Germline loops: CDR1 SNHLY, CDR2 FYNNEI. CDR3 DNA: TGTGCCGGACACCGGGACAGACAAATTAATGAGCAGTTCTTC. This encodes CAGHRDRQINEQFF.

The V call is TRBV9, the J call TRBJ2-5; 14 bases agree with TRBD2. The J segment lost 4 bases and the V segment lost 4 bases, leaving 3 bases of the junction unmatched. The CDR3 totals 15 residues. Per the germline V gene, CDR1 is SGDLS and CDR2 is YYNGEE. The CDR3: CASSRGTSGGETQYF. The CDR3 DNA sequence: TGTGCCAGCAGCAGGGGGACTAGCGGGGGAGAGACCCAGTACTTC.

This chain uses TRBV2 with TRBJ2-7; 8 bases are a match to TRBD1. There are 12 residues in the CDR3. Germline lookup yields CDR1 SNHLY and CDR2 FYNNEI. Trimming at V came to 9 bases and at J to 7 bases, leaving 8 bases not matched to a gene. Written as DNA, the CDR3 is TGTGCCAGAGGGACAGGCCGGGGGGAGCAGTACTTC. Encoded protein: CARGTGRGEQYF.

The CDR3 loop is CASQRGQVNTEAFF. CDR3 coding DNA: TGTGCCAGCCAGCGCGGGCAGGTGAACACTGAAGCTTTCTTT. V gene TRBV6-5 combines with J gene TRBJ1-1, with unresolved D. V was pared by 8 bases and J by 0 bases, with 13 bases between. Germline CDR1 reads MNHEY; CDR2 reads SVGAGI. The CDR3 contains 14 residues.

The chain carries TRBV5-6 and TRBJ1-3; 10 bases are shared with TRBD1. CDR3 length: 15 residues. The V gene's germline CDR1 is SGHDT and CDR2 YYEEEE. J gave up 6 bases and V 0 bases, and 3 bases lay outside the gene matches. This CDR3 is CASSLVDRGENTIYF. As DNA, the CDR3 is TGTGCCAGCAGCTTGGTGGACAGGGGGGAAAACACCATATATTTT. Complete variable domain (other parts from reference TRBV5-6 and TRBJ1-3): DAGVTQSPTHLIKTRGQQVTLRCSPKSGHDTVSWYQQALGQGPQFIFQYYEEEERQRGNFPDRFSGHQFPNYSSELNVNALLLGDSALYLCASSLVDRGENTIYFGEGSWLTVV.

The rearrangement links TRBV18 to TRBJ1-1, with TRBD1 as a possible D gene (5 bases). Trimming took off 2 bases at V and 1 base at J, with 8 bases between the two ends. The CDR3 loop spans 14 amino acids. The germline V gene has CDR1 KGHSH and CDR2 LQKENI. CDR3 nucleotide sequence: TGTGCCAGCTCACCATATCAGGGGAACACTGAAGCTTTCTTT. As protein: CASSPYQGNTEAFF.

This chain joins TRBV19 and TRBJ1-1; 8 bases map to TRBD1. This CDR3 is 12 amino acids long. Trimming cost V 8 bases and J 5 bases; bases outside gene matches: 4. Germline CDR1 and CDR2: LNHDA and SQIVND (reference sequence). The CDR3 region is CASRRGQTEAFF. CDR3 DNA sequence: TGTGCCAGTCGCAGGGGGCAGACTGAAGCTTTCTTT.

The genes are TRBV6-1 and TRBJ1-4; TRBD1 is a possible D gene (6 bases). V lost 2 bases to trimming and J lost 4 bases, with 11 bases between them. Germline assignment: CDR1 MNHNS and CDR2 SASEGT. The CDR3 runs 15 residues. Here the CDR3 DNA reads TGTGCCAGCAGTGAAAGAGGACAGTATAATGAAAAACTGTTTTTT. Amino acids: CASSERGQYNEKLFF.

The genes are TRBV2 and TRBJ2-2; TRBD2 might be the D (5 bases). Germline V gene lookup returns CDR1 SNHLY and CDR2 FYNNEI. With 6 bases removed from V and 6 bases from J, the gap between germline ends came to 20 bases. This CDR3 is built from 16 residues. The CDR3, as DNA: TGTGCCAGCAGCGCCCACGGCAGTATGAGGGCCGGGGAGCTGTTTTTT. This sequence encodes CASSAHGSMRAGELFF. Variable domain in full (rest from reference TRBV2 and TRBJ2-2): EPEVTQTPSHQVTQMGQEVILRCVPISNHLYFYWYRQILGQKVEFLVSFYNNEISEKSEIFDDQFSVERPDGSNFTLKIRSTKLEDSAMYFCASSAHGSMRAGELFFGEGSRLTVL.

This clone was seen more than once but under ten times. The chain combines TRBV5-6 with TRBJ1-5; D call uncertain. Germline-derived CDR1 and CDR2 are SGHDT and YYEEEE. CDR3 size: 14 residues. V lost 5 bases and J lost 2, with 11 bases in between. DNA for the CDR3: TGTGCCAGCAGTTCCAGTTACGGCAATCAGCCCCAGCATTTT. Translating it yields CASSSSYGNQPQHF. Supplemented by reference TRBV5-6 and TRBJ1-5, the full variable domain reads DAGVTQSPTHLIKTRGQQVTLRCSPKSGHDTVSWYQQALGQGPQFIFQYYEEEERQRGNFPDRFSGHQFPNYSSELNVNALLLGDSALYLCASSSSYGNQPQHFGDGTRLSIL.

The chain carries TRBV9 and TRBJ2-7; D may be TRBD1 (7 bases). Trimming removed 4 bases from V and 3 bases from J, with 17 bases in between. This CDR3 is built from 15 residues. The germline V gene encodes CDR1 SGDLS and CDR2 YYNGEE. The CDR3 spells CASSPGGSRSYEQYF. CDR3 bases: TGTGCCAGCAGCCCAGGGGGGTCGCGGAGCTACGAGCAGTACTTC. The whole variable domain, remainder taken from reference TRBV9 and TRBJ2-7, is DSGVTQTPKHLITATGQRVTLRCSPRSGDLSVYWYQQSLDQGLQFLIQYYNGEERAKGNILERFSAQQFPDLHSELNLSSLELGDSALYFCASSPGGSRSYEQYFGPGTRLTVT.